This T cell receptor beta chain is from a study of cytomegalovirus exposure and HLA in healthy donors. Study-level findings and limits: Per a later analysis, about 15,000 TCR beta sequences showed association with HLA alleles at 0.05 false discovery rate. Based on reports, TCR beta sequences accurately predicted HLA-A and HLA-B alleles for most subjects. Sequencing depth across donors, presence/absence analyses assumed, was roughly uniform. A few CMV-associated chains proved CMV antigen-specific in vitro.

PCR involved 60 Vbeta and 13 Jbeta primers. TCRdb keeps only in-frame clones here, not all; method: immunoSEQ multiplex PCR. The data show roughly 70,000 clones, 75% seen once. As concerns this clone: The antigen remains unidentified.

The receptor was derived from a man aged 70 or older in good health and CMV-seronegative. Specimen: PBMCs.

Here the CDR3 reads CASSTDGQFTQYF. The CDR3 nucleotides read TGCGCCAGCAGCACTGATGGACAGTTCACTCAGTACTTC. This chain uses TRBV5-1 with TRBJ2-4, with a weak D call TRBD1 (6 bases). The V end was cut by 4 bases, the J end by 12 bases, with 17 bases between. The CDR3 spans 13 residues. The germline CDR1 and CDR2 sequences are SGHRS and YFSETQ.